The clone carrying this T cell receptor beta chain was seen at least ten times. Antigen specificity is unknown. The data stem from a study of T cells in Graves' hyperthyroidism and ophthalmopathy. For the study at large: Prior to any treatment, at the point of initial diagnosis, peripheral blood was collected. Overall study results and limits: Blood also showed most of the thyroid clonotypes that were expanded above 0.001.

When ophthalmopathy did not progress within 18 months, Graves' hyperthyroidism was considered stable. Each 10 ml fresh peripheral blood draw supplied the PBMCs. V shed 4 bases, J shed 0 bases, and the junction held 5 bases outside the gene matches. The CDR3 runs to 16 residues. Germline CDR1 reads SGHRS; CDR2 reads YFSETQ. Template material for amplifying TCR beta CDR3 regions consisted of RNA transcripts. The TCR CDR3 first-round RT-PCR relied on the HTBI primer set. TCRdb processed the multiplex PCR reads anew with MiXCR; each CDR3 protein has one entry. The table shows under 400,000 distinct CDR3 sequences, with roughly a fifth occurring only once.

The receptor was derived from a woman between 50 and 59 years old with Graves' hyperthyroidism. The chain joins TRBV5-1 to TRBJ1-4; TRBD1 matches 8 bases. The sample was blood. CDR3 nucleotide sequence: TGCGCCAGCAGCCCACAGGGGGTGGCAACTAATGAAAAACTGTTTTTT. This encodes CASSPQGVATNEKLFF.